This is a list of T cell receptor beta chains from one sample in a study of blood T cell repertoires in COVID-19. The assay was immunoSEQ multiplex PCR, and TCRdb's table has in-frame clones only and misses some. Of fewer than 140,000 clones in the sample, approximately 84% were seen once. Specimen: peripheral blood. These receptors all come from a woman aged 55-70 years with acute or convalescent COVID-19. Each CDR3 is given with its conserved first and last residue. The D gene is left open where the match is weak. Some rows mark clone size as missing; the rest say once, few, many or name a class of expanded clone.

TRBJ2-2 TRBV6-1 TRBD2 - CASSVNVLAGALSTGELFF TGTGCCAGCAGTGTGAACGTCCTAGCGGGAGCTCTGAGCACCGGGGAGCTGTTTTTT
TRBJ1-2 TRBV6-4 TRBD1 - CARNGQGDYGYTF TGTGCCAGGAACGGACAGGGAGACTATGGCTACACCTTC
TRBJ1-1 TRBV9 TRBD1 - CASSVGSRGLTEAFF TGTGCCAGCAGCGTAGGGTCTAGGGGGCTCACTGAAGCTTTCTTT
TRBJ1-1 TRBV9 TRBD1 - CASSAPTQGAEAVAFF TGTGCCAGCAGCGCGCCCACACAGGGGGCGGAGGCGGTGGCTTTCTTT
TRBJ2-5 TRBV5-4 TRBD2 - CASSRNSGGGQETQYF TGTGCCAGCAGCCGCAATAGCGGGGGGGGACAAGAGACCCAGTACTTC
TRBJ2-1 TRBV6-5 TRBD1 - CASRPGQGVYNEQFF TGTGCCAGCAGACCAGGACAGGGGGTTTACAATGAGCAGTTCTTC
TRBJ1-1 TRBV15 - - CATSRVGRGRSEAFF TGTGCCACCAGCAGGGTGGGCAGGGGTAGGTCTGAAGCTTTCTTT
TRBJ1-1 TRBV12-5 - - CASGLVGFTKEGTEAFF TGTGCTAGTGGTTTGGTGGGATTCACAAAGGAGGGGACTGAAGCTTTCTTT
TRBJ2-3 TRBV11-2 - - CASSSYLGTDTQYF TGTGCCAGCAGCTCCTACCTAGGTACAGATACGCAGTATTTT
TRBJ2-4 TRBV27 - once CASSPRAGGAGAKNIQYF TGTGCCAGCAGTCCGAGAGCAGGAGGGGCCGGGGCCAAAAACATTCAGTACTTC
TRBJ2-3 TRBV10-2 - - CASSESTGGSTDTQYF TGCGCCAGCAGTGAGTCAACGGGCGGGAGCACAGATACGCAGTATTTT
TRBJ1-2 TRBV12-3/TRBV12-4 - - CASSLQGSGYTF TGTGCCAGCAGTCTCCAGGGCTCTGGCTACACCTTC
TRBJ2-1 TRBV29-1 - - CSVVPGLGFNEQFF TGCAGCGTTGTACCGGGACTTGGGTTCAATGAGCAGTTCTTC
TRBJ1-2 TRBV15 - - CATSRVGVGYGYTF TGTGCCACCAGCAGGGTCGGGGTGGGCTATGGCTACACCTTC
TRBJ1-1 TRBV7-6 TRBD1 - CASSRTLGQATEAFF TGTGCCAGCAGCCGGACCCTCGGACAGGCAACTGAAGCTTTCTTT
TRBJ2-3 TRBV11-3 TRBD1 - CASSAGTGAPTDTQYF TGTGCCAGCAGCGCCGGGACAGGGGCCCCCACAGATACGCAGTATTTT
TRBJ2-7 TRBV6-6 TRBD1 - CASSYSTGSTYEQYF TGTGCCAGCAGTTACTCGACAGGGAGTACCTACGAGCAGTACTTC
TRBJ2-1 TRBV12-3/TRBV12-4 - - CASREGPTIEQFF TGTGCCAGCAGGGAGGGACCGACCATAGAGCAGTTCTTC
TRBJ2-3 TRBV6-6 - once CASSPRRSRTAISTDTQYF TGTGCCAGCAGTCCTCGGAGGAGCAGGACGGCTATTAGCACAGATACGCAGTATTTT
TRBJ1-4 TRBV5-1 TRBD1 - CASRFTPGQGGEKLFF TGCGCCAGCAGATTCACCCCGGGACAGGGTGGCGAAAAACTGTTTTTT
TRBJ2-1 TRBV10-3 TRBD2 - CAISFASGGASEQFF TGTGCCATCAGTTTTGCTAGCGGGGGGGCATCTGAGCAGTTCTTC
TRBJ1-6 TRBV9 TRBD1 - CASSTGQGADSPLHF TGTGCCAGCAGCACCGGACAGGGGGCGGATTCACCCCTCCACTTT
TRBJ2-1 TRBV7-3 TRBD2 - CASSSPPTSGLHEQFF TGTGCCAGCAGCTCACCCCCGACTAGCGGGTTGCATGAGCAGTTCTTC
TRBJ2-7 TRBV6-2/TRBV6-3 - - CASSFTAYEQYF TGTGCCAGCAGTTTTACAGCCTACGAGCAGTACTTC
TRBJ2-1 TRBV12-5 TRBD2 - CASGFAVTGTSGYNEQFF TGTGCTAGTGGTTTCGCCGTTACCGGGACTAGCGGTTACAATGAGCAGTTCTTC
TRBJ1-2 TRBV12-3/TRBV12-4 - - CASSFHQGGYTF TGTGCCAGCAGTTTTCATCAGGGAGGCTACACCTTC
TRBJ1-1 TRBV6-1 - - CASSEFGTRNTEAFF TGTGCCAGCAGTGAATTTGGCACCCGGAACACTGAAGCTTTCTTT
TRBJ1-2 TRBV5-1 - - CASSLTDPNYGYTF TGCGCCAGCAGCCTGACAGACCCTAACTATGGCTACACCTTC
TRBJ2-7 TRBV7-2 TRBD1 - CASSGAGGRLTYEQYF TGTGCCAGCAGCGGCGCAGGGGGCCGCTTAACCTACGAGCAGTACTTC
TRBJ1-2 TRBV6-5 - - CASAAQGWGYTF TGTGCGAGTGCCGCCCAGGGATGGGGCTACACCTTC
TRBJ2-7 TRBV3-1/TRBV3-2 - - CASSQAASLIYEQYF TGTGCCAGCAGCCAGGCGGCTAGCCTCATCTACGAGCAGTACTTC
TRBJ1-4 TRBV5-6 - - CASSFRGINEKLFF TGTGCCAGCAGCTTCAGGGGAATAAATGAAAAACTGTTTTTT
TRBJ2-7 TRBV28 TRBD1 - CASKGAGDTYEQYF TGTGCCAGCAAGGGGGCAGGGGATACCTACGAGCAGTACTTC
TRBJ2-3 TRBV7-3 - - CASSERARTDTQYF TGTGCCAGCAGCGAGCGGGCTCGCACAGATACGCAGTATTTT
TRBJ1-2 TRBV7-2 - - CASSPKVGPPYGYTF TGTGCCAGCAGCCCCAAAGTTGGGCCTCCCTATGGCTACACCTTC
TRBJ1-1 TRBV29-1 - - CSVVVREILGTEAFF TGCAGCGTTGTGGTAAGAGAAATCCTTGGCACTGAAGCTTTCTTT
TRBJ1-1 TRBV18 - - CASSHDRGLRTEAFF TGTGCCAGCTCACACGACAGAGGTCTAAGGACTGAAGCTTTCTTT
TRBJ2-7 TRBV18 TRBD2 - CASSPAGTSGSSSYEQYF TGTGCCAGCTCCCCGGCGGGGACTAGCGGGTCTAGCTCCTACGAGCAGTACTTC
TRBJ1-5 TRBV27 - - CASSAKAHQPQHF TGTGCCAGCAGTGCCAAAGCACATCAGCCCCAGCATTTT
TRBJ1-2 TRBV9 TRBD1 - CASSGGQVYGYTF TGTGCCAGCAGCGGCGGACAGGTTTATGGCTACACCTTC
TRBJ1-1 TRBV7-9 TRBD1 few CASSLLGTGGTEAFF TGTGCCAGCAGCTTATTGGGGACAGGGGGCACTGAAGCTTTCTTT
TRBJ2-2 TRBV5-1 TRBD2 - CASSLAGPVRGLSTGELFF TGCGCCAGCAGCTTGGCCGGCCCGGTCCGGGGACTATCCACCGGGGAGCTGTTTTTT
TRBJ1-5 TRBV3-1/TRBV3-2 TRBD1 - CASSQDLTGGGQPQHF TGTGCCAGCAGCCAAGACCTGACAGGGGGAGGTCAGCCCCAGCATTTT
TRBJ2-1 TRBV28 - - CASSLFGQMGVKHHNEQFF TGTGCCAGCAGTTTGTTTGGACAGATGGGGGTAAAACACCACAATGAGCAGTTCTTC
TRBJ1-5 TRBV19 TRBD1 - CASSRYTGGNQPQHF TGTGCCAGTAGTAGGTACACAGGGGGCAATCAGCCCCAGCATTTT